The source of this T cell receptor beta chain is a study of T cell repertoires and HLA-DP antigens. At the level of the study: In vitro CD4+ alloreactivity was against HeLa-presented HLA-DP. Pre-culture CD4+ samples used approximately 1,200 ng DNA versus around 200 ng for CD137+CD4+ sorts. Donor ages ranged from 18-to-29 to 60-to-69; a couple of men, one woman.

This CDR3 is 15 amino acids long. V lost 8 bases to trimming and J lost 2 bases; unmatched junction nucleotides: 10. The germline V gene has CDR1 MNHEY and CDR2 SVGAGI. Purity of the untouched CD4+ T cells was around 98%. About this clone itself: Its target is not known.

Only in-frame clones appear in the TCRdb table, and some are missing; sequencing was by immunoSEQ multiplex PCR. The data show some 89,000 clones, around nine tenths seen once. The TCR comes from a man aged 45-60 years in good health and CMV-seronegative. The sample taken for sequencing was CD4+ T cells from PBMCs. The chain recombines TRBV6-5 with TRBJ2-7, with 9 bases aligning to TRBD2. The CDR3 DNA is TGTGCCAGCGAAACGTGGGCTAGCGGGACCTACGAGCAGTACTTC. Translating gives CASETWASGTYEQYF.